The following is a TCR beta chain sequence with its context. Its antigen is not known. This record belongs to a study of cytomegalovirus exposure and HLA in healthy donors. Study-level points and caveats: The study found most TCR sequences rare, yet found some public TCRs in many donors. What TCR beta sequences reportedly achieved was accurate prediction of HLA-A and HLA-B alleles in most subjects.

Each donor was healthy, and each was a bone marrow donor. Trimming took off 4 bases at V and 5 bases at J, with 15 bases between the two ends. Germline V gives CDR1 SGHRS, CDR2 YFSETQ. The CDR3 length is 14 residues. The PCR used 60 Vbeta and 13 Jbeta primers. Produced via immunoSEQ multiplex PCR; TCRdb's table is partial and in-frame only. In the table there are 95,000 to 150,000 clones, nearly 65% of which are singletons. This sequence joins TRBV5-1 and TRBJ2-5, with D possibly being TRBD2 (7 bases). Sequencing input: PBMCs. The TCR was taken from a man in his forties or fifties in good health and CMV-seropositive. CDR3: CASSPFGGRETQYF. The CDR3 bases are TGCGCCAGCAGCCCCTTCGGGGGGCGGGAGACCCAGTACTTC. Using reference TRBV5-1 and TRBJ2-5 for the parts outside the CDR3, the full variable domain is KAGVTQTPRYLIKTRGQQVTLSCSPISGHRSVSWYQQTPGQGLQFLFEYFSETQRNKGNFPGRFSGRQFSNSRSEMNVSTLELGDSALYLCASSPFGGRETQYFGPGTRLLVL.